The 13 T cell receptor beta chains below were found in one sample sequenced in a study of blood T cell repertoires in COVID-19. The method was immunoSEQ multiplex PCR; TCRdb's version includes in-frame clones alone and lacks a portion of them. Among 200,000 to 300,000 clones listed, 80% to 90% were seen once. The sequenced sample consisted of peripheral blood. The receptors derive from a man aged 30-40 years with active or convalescent COVID-19.

The chain combines TRBV6-1 with TRBJ2-1; TRBD2 matches 9 bases. This CDR3 contains 14 residues. Trimming took 1 base from V and 7 from J; bases not matched to a gene: 2. Germline V gene sequence: CDR1 MNHNS, CDR2 SASEGT. CDR3 loop: CASSEGAGGNEQFF. The CDR3 nucleotides are TGTGCCAGCAGTGAAGGGGCGGGGGGGAATGAGCAGTTCTTC.

This clone was seen once. The chain links TRBV12-3 or TRBV12-4 to TRBJ1-1; D gene unclear. The CDR3 sequence is 11 residues long. V dropped 5 bases and J dropped 6 bases, with 7 bases sitting between them. The chain's CDR3 is CASSISSEAFF. The CDR3 DNA follows: TGTGCCAGCAGTATATCTTCTGAAGCTTTCTTT.

The chain carries TRBV18 and TRBJ2-7; D remains unclear. Deletions cut 5 bases from V and 0 bases from J, with 11 bases between. Germline-derived CDR1 and CDR2 are KGHSH and LQKENI. CDR3 length: 14 residues. This chain's CDR3 is CASSTQAGSYEQYF. CDR3 DNA: TGTGCCAGCTCAACCCAGGCAGGCTCCTACGAGCAGTACTTC.

The rearrangement uses TRBV25-1 and TRBJ1-2; unclear D gene. The germline gives CDR1 MGHDK, CDR2 SYGVNS. Trimming took off 0 bases at V and 4 bases at J, with 15 bases between the two ends. The CDR3 sequence is 16 residues long. CDR3 amino acids: CASSEYQAQLSYGYTF. DNA of the CDR3: TGTGCCAGCAGTGAATACCAGGCACAATTAAGCTATGGCTACACCTTC.

The chain combines TRBV9 with TRBJ2-6, with 8 bases lining up with TRBD2. Germline V lookup: CDR1 SGDLS, CDR2 YYNGEE. The CDR3 spans 16 residues. V shed 3 bases and J 2 bases; nucleotides not matched to a gene: 4. The CDR3 protein is CASSAYGGAGANVLTF. Here the CDR3 DNA reads TGTGCCAGCAGCGCATACGGGGGGGCTGGGGCCAACGTCCTGACTTTC.

This chain uses TRBV5-1 with TRBJ2-7; maybe TRBD2 (6 bases). The CDR3 is 14 residues long. Germline V lookup: CDR1 SGHRS, CDR2 YFSETQ. V was pared by 4 bases and J by 6 bases, with 17 bases between. The CDR3: CASSPDGGLAEQYF. DNA of the CDR3: TGCGCCAGCAGCCCAGATGGGGGGTTGGCCGAGCAGTACTTC.

The rearrangement joins TRBV5-6 to TRBJ2-5; perhaps TRBD1 as D (5 bases). The germline V gene encodes CDR1 SGHDT and CDR2 YYEEEE. Trimming stripped 5 bases from V and 2 bases from J, with 19 bases between. CDR3 length equals 16 residues. CDR3 region: CASSQDSRTTQETQYF. The CDR3 nucleotides read TGTGCCAGCAGTCAAGACAGCCGGACCACACAAGAGACCCAGTACTTC.

V and J are TRBV7-9 and TRBJ1-6, with D hard to call. This CDR3 comprises 14 residues. Germline V CDR1 and CDR2: SEHNR, FQNEAQ (reference sequence). V was clipped by 1 base and J by 6 bases, with 7 bases between them. CDR3 DNA sequence: TGTGCCAGCAGCTTAGGTCAGCGTAATTCACCCCTCCACTTT. Translated, it gives CASSLGQRNSPLHF.

The chain is built from TRBV2 and TRBJ1-6; 9 nucleotides line up with TRBD1. This CDR3 comprises 14 residues. The V gene end was trimmed by 7 bases and the J gene end by 9 bases; junction bases not matched to a gene: 7. Looked up from germline, CDR1 is SNHLY and CDR2 is FYNNEI. The CDR3, as DNA: TGTGCCAGCACTACGACAGGGGGTCGTTCACCCCTCCACTTT. Protein: CASTTTGGRSPLHF. Full variable domain (outside the CDR3, taken from reference TRBV2 and TRBJ1-6): EPEVTQTPSHQVTQMGQEVILRCVPISNHLYFYWYRQILGQKVEFLVSFYNNEISEKSEIFDDQFSVERPDGSNFTLKIRSTKLEDSAMYFCASTTTGGRSPLHFGNGTRLTVT.

The sample holds many counts of this clone. V is TRBV5-1 and J is TRBJ2-1, with 12 bases fitting TRBD1. CDR3 length equals 14 residues. V dropped 3 bases and J dropped 9; count of bases not matched to a gene: 4. Germline loops: CDR1 SGHRS, CDR2 YFSETQ. DNA for the CDR3: TGCGCCAGCAGCTACCGGGACAGGGGGCTTGAGCAGTTCTTC. The encoded protein is CASSYRDRGLEQFF.

This chain connects TRBV3-1 (or the pseudogene TRBV3-2) to TRBJ2-1, with 8 bases lining up with TRBD1. The CDR3 consists of 16 residues. The ends lost 5 bases at V and 2 bases at J; junction bases unmatched: 8. The germline CDR1 and CDR2 sequences are LGHDT and YNNKEL (reference sequence). CDR3 sequence reads: CASSSLGQVTYNEQFF. The CDR3 region has the DNA TGTGCCAGCAGCAGTCTGGGACAGGTTACCTACAATGAGCAGTTCTTC.

The V and J genes are TRBV6-4 and TRBJ1-4, with 9 bases lining up with TRBD1. The length of the CDR3 is 18 residues. V was pared by 7 bases and J by 7 bases, with 19 bases of the junction left unmatched. CDR1 MRHNA and CDR2 SNTAGT come from the germline V gene. CDR3 bases: TGTGCCAGCAATGCACGGGGCCCCCGGGACAGGGTGGGTGAAAAACTGTTTTTT. Its translation is CASNARGPRDRVGEKLFF.

J is TRBJ1-6 and V is TRBV27, with 7 bases aligning to TRBD1. Per germline, CDR1 MNHEY and CDR2 SMNVEV (reference sequence). Losses at the gene ends were 1 base for V and 5 bases for J; bases not matched to a gene: 8. The CDR3 sequence is 17 residues long. CDR3 residues: CASSLFAWDRDNSPLHF. The CDR3 nucleotides are TGTGCCAGCAGTTTATTCGCATGGGACAGAGATAATTCACCCCTCCACTTT.